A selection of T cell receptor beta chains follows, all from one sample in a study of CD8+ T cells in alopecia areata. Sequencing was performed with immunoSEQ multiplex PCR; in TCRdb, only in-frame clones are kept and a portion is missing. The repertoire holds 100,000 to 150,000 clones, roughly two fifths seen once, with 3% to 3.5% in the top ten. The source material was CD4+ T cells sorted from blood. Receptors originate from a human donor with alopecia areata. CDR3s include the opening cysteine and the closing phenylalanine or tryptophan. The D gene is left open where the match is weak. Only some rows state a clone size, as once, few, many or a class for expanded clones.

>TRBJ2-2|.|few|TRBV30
TGTGCCTGGAGTGTATTCATTACAACCGGGGAGCTGTTTTTT
CAWSVFITTGELFF
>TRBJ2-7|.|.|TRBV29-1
TGCAGCGTTGAGGGCAGGGTAAGGTACGAGCAGTACTTC
CSVEGRVRYEQYF
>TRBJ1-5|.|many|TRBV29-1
TGCAGCGCCGCAGGTGGGATCGATCAGCCCCAGCATTTT
CSAAGGIDQPQHF
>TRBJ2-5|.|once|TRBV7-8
TGTGCCAGCAGCCTAGGCACGGGACGGGAGACCCAGTACTTC
CASSLGTGRETQYF
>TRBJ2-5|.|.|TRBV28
TGTGCCAGCAGTTCGGGGATAGAGACCCAGTACTTC
CASSSGIETQYF
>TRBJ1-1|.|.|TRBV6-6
TGTGCCAGCAGTTACTCCGGGACCACGAACACTGAAGCTTTCTTT
CASSYSGTTNTEAFF
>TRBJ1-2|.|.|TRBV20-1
TGCAGTGCTGTGGAGGGGTATGGCTACACCTTC
CSAVEGYGYTF
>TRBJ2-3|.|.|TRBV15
TGTGCCACCAGCAGAGGGTTGTCCACAGATACGCAGTATTTT
CATSRGLSTDTQYF
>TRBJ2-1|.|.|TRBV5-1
TGCGCCAGCAGCAGGGACGCCAGCTCCTACAATGAGCAGTTCTTC
CASSRDASSYNEQFF
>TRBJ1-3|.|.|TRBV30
TGTGCCTGGACGACAGGTCTCTCTGGAAACACCATATATTTT
CAWTTGLSGNTIYF
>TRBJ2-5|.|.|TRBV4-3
TGCGCCAGCAGCCTAAGTGCCCAAGAGACCCAGTACTTC
CASSLSAQETQYF
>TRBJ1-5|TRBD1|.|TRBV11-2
TGTGCCAGCAGCCGGGACAGGGCCCAGCCCCAGCATTTT
CASSRDRAQPQHF
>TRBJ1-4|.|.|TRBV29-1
TGCAGCGTAAAAACGGAGGGTGAAAAACTGTTTTTT
CSVKTEGEKLFF
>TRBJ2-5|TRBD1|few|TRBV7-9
TGTGCCAGCAGGCCAGGCAGGGGGATAGCAGAGACCCAGTACTTC
CASRPGRGIAETQYF
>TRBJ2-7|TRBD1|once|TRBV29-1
TGCAGCGTTGGTCAGGGGGACGAGCAGTACTTC
CSVGQGDEQYF
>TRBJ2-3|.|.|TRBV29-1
TGCAGCGTTGAGGGGACGGAAAGCACAGATACGCAGTATTTT
CSVEGTESTDTQYF
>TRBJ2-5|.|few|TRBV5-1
TGCGCCAGCAGCTCCGCCCAGGACAGATGGGGAGAGACCCAGTACTTC
CASSSAQDRWGETQYF
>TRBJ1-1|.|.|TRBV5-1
TGCGCCAGCAGCTTGGGGGTAGAGGGCACTGAAGCTTTCTTT
CASSLGVEGTEAFF
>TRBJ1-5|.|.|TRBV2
TGTGCCAGCAGGGTCTCCAATCAGCCCCAGCATTTT
CASRVSNQPQHF
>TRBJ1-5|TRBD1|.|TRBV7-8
TGTGCCAGCAGCTTAGTGGGACAGGGGGGTCAGCCCCAGCATTTT
CASSLVGQGGQPQHF
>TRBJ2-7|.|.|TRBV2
TGTGCCAGCAGTGAAGACAGGGCAGGAAGCTTC
CASSEDRAGSF
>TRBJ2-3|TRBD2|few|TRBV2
TGTGCCAGCAACCCTAGCGGGGGGACCACAGATACGCAGTATTTT
CASNPSGGTTDTQYF
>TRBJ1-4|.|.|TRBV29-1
TGCAGCGGGCAAAGGACAGAGAATGAAAAACTGTTTTTT
CSGQRTENEKLFF
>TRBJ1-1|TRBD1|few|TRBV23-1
TGCGCCAGCAGTCAAACCGGACAGGGGGCAGAAGCTTTCTTT
CASSQTGQGAEAFF
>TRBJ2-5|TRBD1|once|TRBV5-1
TGCGCCAGCAGCTTGGACAGGGGGAATCAAGAGACCCAGTACTTC
CASSLDRGNQETQYF
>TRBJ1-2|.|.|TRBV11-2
TGTGCCAGCAGTCAGGGAGTTAACTATGGCTACACCTTC
CASSQGVNYGYTF
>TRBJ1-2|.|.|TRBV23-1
TGCGCCAGCAGTCAATACCACAGGTGGAACTATGGCTACACCTTC
CASSQYHRWNYGYTF
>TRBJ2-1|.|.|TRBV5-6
TGTGCCAGCAGCGAGATGGATCGCAATGAGCAGTTCTTC
CASSEMDRNEQFF
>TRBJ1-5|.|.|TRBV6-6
TGTGCCAGCAGTTACCGGGGGAATCAGCCCCAGCATTTT
CASSYRGNQPQHF
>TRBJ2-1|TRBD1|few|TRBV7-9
TGTGCCAGCAGGGCTGGGGCACAGGGGAAAGACAATGAGCAGTTCTTC
CASRAGAQGKDNEQFF
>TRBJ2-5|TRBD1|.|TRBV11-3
TGTGCCAGCAGCTCAGACAGGGAGAGAGAGACCCAGTACTTC
CASSSDRERETQYF
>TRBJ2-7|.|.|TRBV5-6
TGTGCCAGCAGCGGGACCCCAACCTACGAGCAGTACTTC
CASSGTPTYEQYF
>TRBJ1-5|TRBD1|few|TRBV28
TGTGCCAGCAGGACAGGGAGCAATCAGCCCCAGCATTTT
CASRTGSNQPQHF
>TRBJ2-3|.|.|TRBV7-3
TGTGCCAGCAGCCCCGGGGGTCGGGGTGATACGCAGTATTTT
CASSPGGRGDTQYF
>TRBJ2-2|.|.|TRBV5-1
TGCGCCAGCAGCCCGATTGGAGGGCCCGGGGAGCTGTTTTTT
CASSPIGGPGELFF
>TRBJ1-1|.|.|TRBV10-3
TGTGCCACCACAATGGGCCTGAGGGACACTGAAGCTTTCTTT
CATTMGLRDTEAFF
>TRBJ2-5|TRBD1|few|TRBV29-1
TGCAGCGTTGTCGGGACAGCCCAAGAGACCCAGTACTTC
CSVVGTAQETQYF